This T cell receptor beta chain was found in a study of breast tumors, draining lymph nodes, adjacent tissues. Study-wide results and limits: Most tumor T cells seemingly derive from lymph node, then expand in tumor.

With regard to this clonotype: No antigen is known for it.

Breast cancer patients provided tissue from their axillary draining lymph nodes. Trimming took 5 bases from V and 1 from J; bases not matched to a gene: 5. The CDR3 spans 15 residues. MiXCR, applied by TCRdb to the multiplex PCR reads, yields one record per CDR3 protein. Among 140,000 or so distinct CDR3 sequences listed, approximately 32% were seen once. The chain links TRBV12-3 or TRBV12-4 to TRBJ2-3, with 8 bases lining up with TRBD2. The clonotype was recovered from a female donor with breast cancer. Some clones in this sample may be carry-over from other donors' samples. Sequencing was performed on axillary lymph node tissue. CDR3 sequence reads: CASSATAGGTDTQYF. In nucleotides, the CDR3 is TGTGCCAGCAGTGCTACAGCGGGGGGCACAGATACGCAGTATTTT.